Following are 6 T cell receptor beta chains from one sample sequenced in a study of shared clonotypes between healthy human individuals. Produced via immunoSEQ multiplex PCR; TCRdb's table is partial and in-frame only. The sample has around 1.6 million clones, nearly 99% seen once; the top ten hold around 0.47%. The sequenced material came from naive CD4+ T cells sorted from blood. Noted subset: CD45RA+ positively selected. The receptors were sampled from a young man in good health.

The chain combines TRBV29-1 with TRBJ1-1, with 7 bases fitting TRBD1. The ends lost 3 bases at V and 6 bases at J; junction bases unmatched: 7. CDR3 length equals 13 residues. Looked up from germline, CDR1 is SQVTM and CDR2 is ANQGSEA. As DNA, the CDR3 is TGCAGCGTTGAGGAGACAGGGTTTTCTGAAGCTTTCTTT. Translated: CSVEETGFSEAFF. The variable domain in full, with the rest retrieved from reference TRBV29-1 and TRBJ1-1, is SAVISQKPSRDICQRGTSLTIQCQVDSQVTMMFWYRQQPGQSLTLIATANQGSEATYESGFVIDKFPISRPNLTFSTLTVSNMSPEDSSIYLCSVEETGFSEAFFGQGTRLTVV.

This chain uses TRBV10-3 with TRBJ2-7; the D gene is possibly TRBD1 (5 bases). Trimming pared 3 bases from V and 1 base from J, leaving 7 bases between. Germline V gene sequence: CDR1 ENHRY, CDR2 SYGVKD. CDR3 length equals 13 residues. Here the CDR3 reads CAISDRASYEQYF. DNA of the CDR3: TGTGCCATCAGTGACAGGGCTTCCTACGAGCAGTACTTC.

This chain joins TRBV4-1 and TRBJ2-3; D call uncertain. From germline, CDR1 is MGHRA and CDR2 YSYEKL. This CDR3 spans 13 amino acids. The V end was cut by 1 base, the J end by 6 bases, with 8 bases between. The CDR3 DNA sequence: TGCGCCAGCAGCCAAGCGAGCCCTGATACGCAGTATTTT. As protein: CASSQASPDTQYF.

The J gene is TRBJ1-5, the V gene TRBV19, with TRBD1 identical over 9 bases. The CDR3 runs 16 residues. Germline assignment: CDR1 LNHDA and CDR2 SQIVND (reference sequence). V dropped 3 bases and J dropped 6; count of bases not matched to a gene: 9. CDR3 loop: CASSIGRTGVSQPQHF. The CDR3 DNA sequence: TGTGCCAGTAGTATTGGTAGGACAGGGGTGAGTCAGCCCCAGCATTTT.

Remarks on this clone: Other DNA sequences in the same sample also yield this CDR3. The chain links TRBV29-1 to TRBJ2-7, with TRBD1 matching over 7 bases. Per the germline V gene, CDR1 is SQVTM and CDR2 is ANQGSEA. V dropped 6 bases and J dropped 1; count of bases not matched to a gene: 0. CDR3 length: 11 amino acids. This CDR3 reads CSVGQSYEQYF. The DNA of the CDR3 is TGCAGCGTGGGACAGTCCTACGAGCAGTACTTC.

CDR3 coding DNA: TGTGCCAGCAGTTCAGGGTACGGTGGCTACACCTTC. Translating gives CASSSGYGGYTF. The chain joins TRBV28 to TRBJ1-2; D perhaps matches TRBD1 (5 bases). This CDR3 is built from 12 residues. Germline lookup yields CDR1 MDHEN and CDR2 SYDVKM. The V and J ends lost 4 bases and 7 bases respectively, with 10 bases between them.